The rows below give T cell receptor beta chains drawn from one sample of a study of CD8 T cells in ankylosing spondylitis. Each CDR3 protein is one row after TCRdb ran MiXCR on the 5' RACE reads. The sample includes about 42,000 distinct CDR3 sequences, 2.7% seen only once; the top ten take 4.6%. Sequencing used blood, either unsorted or a sorted T cell fraction (not recorded which). The origin of the receptors is a male donor with ankylosing spondylitis or in good health (not recorded which). CDR3s include the opening cysteine and the closing phenylalanine or tryptophan. Each record gives: D gene, clone size, V gene, J gene, CDR3 DNA, CDR3 protein. A D gene is named only where the DNA matches it firmly. Clone size, where shown, is once, few, many, or a class for clones that have expanded.

D gene: TRBD2
clone size: many
V gene: TRBV9
J gene: TRBJ2-3
CDR3 DNA: TGTGCCAGCTCTGGACTAGCGGGGTTCACAGATACGCAGTATTTT
CDR3 protein: CASSGLAGFTDTQYF

D gene: TRBD2
clone size: many
V gene: TRBV9
J gene: TRBJ2-3
CDR3 DNA: TGTGCCAGCAGCCCTACTAGCGGGGGGAGCACAGATACGCAGTATTTT
CDR3 protein: CASSPTSGGSTDTQYF

D gene: NA
clone size: many
V gene: TRBV9
J gene: TRBJ2-7
CDR3 DNA: TGTGCCAGCAGCGTAGGAGGGGGTGGGCCCTACGAGCAGTACTTC
CDR3 protein: CASSVGGGGPYEQYF

D gene: NA
clone size: many
V gene: TRBV9
J gene: TRBJ2-2
CDR3 DNA: TGTGCCAGCAGGGAACAGGGCGCCGGGGAGCTGTTTTTT
CDR3 protein: CASREQGAGELFF

D gene: TRBD2
clone size: medium-sized
V gene: TRBV9
J gene: TRBJ2-3
CDR3 DNA: TGTGCCAGCAGCGCCCCGGGCGGGAGGACAGATACGCAGTATTTT
CDR3 protein: CASSAPGGRTDTQYF

D gene: TRBD2
clone size: many
V gene: TRBV9
J gene: TRBJ2-5
CDR3 DNA: TGTGCCAGCAGCCGGCTAGCGGGAGCAGAGACCCAGTACTTC
CDR3 protein: CASSRLAGAETQYF

D gene: TRBD1
clone size: many
V gene: TRBV9
J gene: TRBJ2-7
CDR3 DNA: TGTGCCAGCAGCCCTTGGACAGGGGCCTCCTACGAGCAGTACTTC
CDR3 protein: CASSPWTGASYEQYF

D gene: TRBD2
clone size: many
V gene: TRBV9
J gene: TRBJ2-1
CDR3 DNA: TGTGCCAGCAGCGTAGACGGGGCTAGCGGGATATATGAGCAGTTCTTC
CDR3 protein: CASSVDGASGIYEQFF

D gene: NA
clone size: many
V gene: TRBV9
J gene: TRBJ2-6
CDR3 DNA: TGTGCCAGCAGCGTCATGAGGGTAGGGGTTGAGTCTGGGGCCAACGTCCTGACTTTC
CDR3 protein: CASSVMRVGVESGANVLTF

D gene: NA
clone size: few
V gene: TRBV9
J gene: TRBJ2-3
CDR3 DNA: TGTGCCAGCAGCGTAGAGGGCCGCACAGATACGCAGTATTTT
CDR3 protein: CASSVEGRTDTQYF

D gene: TRBD2
clone size: many
V gene: TRBV9
J gene: TRBJ2-1
CDR3 DNA: TGTGCCAGCAGCGTAGGCCTTAGCGGGGAGAGCTCCTACAATGAGCAGTTCTTC
CDR3 protein: CASSVGLSGESSYNEQFF

D gene: NA
clone size: many
V gene: TRBV9
J gene: TRBJ2-7
CDR3 DNA: TGTGCCAGCAGCGTAGGTAGCCTCTACGAGCAGTACTTC
CDR3 protein: CASSVGSLYEQYF

D gene: NA
clone size: NA
V gene: TRBV9
J gene: TRBJ2-3
CDR3 DNA: TGTGCCAGCAGCGTCTGGGAGGGCCGGACAGCTACGCAGTATTTT
CDR3 protein: CASSVWEGRTATQYF

D gene: TRBD1
clone size: NA
V gene: TRBV9
J gene: TRBJ2-1
CDR3 DNA: TGTGCCAGCAGCGTAGCTACAGGGGATTGGAATGAGCAGTTCTTC
CDR3 protein: CASSVATGDWNEQFF

D gene: NA
clone size: many
V gene: TRBV9
J gene: TRBJ2-1
CDR3 DNA: TGTGCCAGCAGCGCCCAACTACCGGACACTCTAAAACGGAATGAGCAGTTCTTC
CDR3 protein: CASSAQLPDTLKRNEQFF

D gene: TRBD1
clone size: many
V gene: TRBV9
J gene: TRBJ2-2
CDR3 DNA: TGTGCCAGCAGCGTAGGGGGACAGGGGGCGCAGGCCGGGGAGCTGTTTTTT
CDR3 protein: CASSVGGQGAQAGELFF

D gene: NA
clone size: many
V gene: TRBV21-1
J gene: TRBJ1-5
CDR3 DNA: TGTGCCAGCAGCAAAGAAAGAGGGAGGGTTCAGCCCCAGCATTTT
CDR3 protein: CASSKERGRVQPQHF

D gene: TRBD2
clone size: many
V gene: TRBV9
J gene: TRBJ2-1
CDR3 DNA: TGTGCCAGCAGCGTAGGACTAGCGGGAGGGCCACGGGGAAATGAGCAGTTCTTC
CDR3 protein: CASSVGLAGGPRGNEQFF

D gene: TRBD2
clone size: many
V gene: TRBV9
J gene: TRBJ2-3
CDR3 DNA: TGTGCCAGCAGCGTAGGGGCGGGAGAGAGGTCAGATACGCAGTATTTT
CDR3 protein: CASSVGAGERSDTQYF

D gene: NA
clone size: many
V gene: TRBV9
J gene: TRBJ2-7
CDR3 DNA: TGTGCCAGCAGCGTAGGGCCTGAGGGGCTCCATACCTACGAGCAGTACTTC
CDR3 protein: CASSVGPEGLHTYEQYF

D gene: TRBD2
clone size: many
V gene: TRBV9
J gene: TRBJ2-1
CDR3 DNA: TGTGCCAGCAGCGAACTAGCGGGAGGGGTTGATGAGCAGTTCTTC
CDR3 protein: CASSELAGGVDEQFF

D gene: TRBD2
clone size: many
V gene: TRBV9
J gene: TRBJ2-5
CDR3 DNA: TGTGCCAGCAGCGTTTTAGCGGGAGGTTCTGTGACCCAGTACTTC
CDR3 protein: CASSVLAGGSVTQYF

D gene: NA
clone size: many
V gene: TRBV9
J gene: TRBJ2-3
CDR3 DNA: TGTGCCAGCAGCGTAGCCCCCTCCGCGAAGACGCAGTATTTT
CDR3 protein: CASSVAPSAKTQYF

D gene: TRBD2
clone size: NA
V gene: TRBV23-1
J gene: TRBJ2-7
CDR3 DNA: TGCGCCAGCAGTCGCCCCCCTCAGCGGGAGCCCTCCTACGAGCAGTACTTC
CDR3 protein: CASSRPPQREPSYEQYF

D gene: TRBD2
clone size: many
V gene: TRBV9
J gene: TRBJ2-3
CDR3 DNA: TGTGCCAGCAGCCCGAGCGGGAGAGAGTCGGATACGCAGTATTTT
CDR3 protein: CASSPSGRESDTQYF

D gene: TRBD2
clone size: many
V gene: TRBV9
J gene: TRBJ2-3
CDR3 DNA: TGTGCCAGCAGCTCCTCCTCGGGACTAGCGGCGGATACGCAGTATTTT
CDR3 protein: CASSSSSGLAADTQYF